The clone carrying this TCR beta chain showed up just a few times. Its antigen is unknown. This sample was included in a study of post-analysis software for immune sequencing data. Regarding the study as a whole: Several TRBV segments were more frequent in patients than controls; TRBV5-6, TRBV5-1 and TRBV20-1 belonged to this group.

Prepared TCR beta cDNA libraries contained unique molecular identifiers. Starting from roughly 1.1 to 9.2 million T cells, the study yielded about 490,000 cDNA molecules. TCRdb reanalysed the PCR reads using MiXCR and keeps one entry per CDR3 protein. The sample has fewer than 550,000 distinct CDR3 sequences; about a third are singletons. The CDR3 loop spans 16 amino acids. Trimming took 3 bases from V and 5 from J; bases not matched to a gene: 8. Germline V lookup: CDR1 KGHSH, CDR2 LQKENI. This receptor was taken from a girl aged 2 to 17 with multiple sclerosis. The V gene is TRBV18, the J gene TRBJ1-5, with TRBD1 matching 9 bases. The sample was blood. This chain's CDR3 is CASSPNGQGRDQPQHF. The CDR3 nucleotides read TGTGCCAGCTCACCTAACGGACAGGGGAGGGATCAGCCCCAGCATTTT.